These T cell receptor beta chains were read from a single sample in a study of T cell changes during pregnancy in multiple sclerosis. Data came from immunoSEQ multiplex PCR; TCRdb stores just in-frame clones and leaves some out. The sample includes under 85,000 clones, about 93% of them seen just once. Sequenced material: peripheral blood, taken in the third trimester of pregnancy. These receptors all stem from a female donor in good health, enrolled as a control in a pregnancy study. The CDR3 runs from the conserved cysteine through the conserved F or W. The D gene is left open where the match is weak. A row's size may be missing; if present it is once, few, many or a size class.

J | V | size | D | DNA | CDR3
TRBJ2-5 | TRBV6-6 | - | - | TGTGCCAGCAGTTACGGGGGAGGGGGAGAGACCCAGTACTTC | CASSYGGGGETQYF
TRBJ1-5 | TRBV4-3 | - | - | TGCGCCAGCAGCCAATACAGGGCGAGCAATCAGCCCCAGCATTTT | CASSQYRASNQPQHF
TRBJ2-3 | TRBV7-8 | - | TRBD2 | TGTGCCAGCAGCACCCGGACTAGCGGGGGGGGGAATACGCAGTATTTT | CASSTRTSGGGNTQYF
TRBJ2-7 | TRBV6-5 | - | TRBD1 | TGTGCCAGCAGTAGACAGGGACCCTCCTACGAGCAGTACTTC | CASSRQGPSYEQYF
TRBJ2-7 | TRBV4-3 | - | TRBD1 | TGCGCCAGCAGCCAAGGACAGGGGTATAGCTCCTACGAGCAGTACTTC | CASSQGQGYSSYEQYF
TRBJ1-2 | TRBV28 | - | - | TGTGCCAGCGGGGAGTCCTACCCCTTTATGAACACCTTC | CASGESYPFMNTF
TRBJ2-3 | TRBV14 | - | - | TGTGCCAGCAGCCGAAGGACAGTTAGCACAGATACGCAGTATTTT | CASSRRTVSTDTQYF
TRBJ1-1 | TRBV5-1 | - | TRBD1 | TGCGCCAGCAGCTTCCGGGACAGGGGGCGATGGAACACTGAAGCTTTCTTT | CASSFRDRGRWNTEAFF
TRBJ2-2 | TRBV4-1 | - | TRBD1 | TGCGCCAGCAGCCAAAGGGGGCTAAACACCGGGGAGCTGTTTTTT | CASSQRGLNTGELFF
TRBJ2-3 | TRBV4-1 | - | TRBD2 | TGCGCCAGCAGCCAAGTCGGACTAGCCACAGATACGCAGTATTTT | CASSQVGLATDTQYF
TRBJ1-6 | TRBV27 | - | TRBD1 | TGTGCCAGCAGTTCGGGACAGTCAAATTCACCCCTCCACTTT | CASSSGQSNSPLHF
TRBJ1-4 | TRBV4-1 | - | - | TGCGCCAGCAGCCAACAGGCTAATGAAAAACTGTTTTTT | CASSQQANEKLFF
TRBJ1-1 | TRBV5-4 | once | TRBD1 | TGTGCCAGCAGCTTGGACAGGGGAAGCACTGAAGCTTTCTTT | CASSLDRGSTEAFF
TRBJ1-1 | TRBV7-2 | - | TRBD1 | TGTGCCAGCAGCCGGGATCTGACAGGGTGGAACACTGAAGCTTTCTTT | CASSRDLTGWNTEAFF
TRBJ1-6 | TRBV5-4 | - | - | TGTGCCAGCAGCTTACGGGAATTCAATTCACCCCTCCACTTT | CASSLREFNSPLHF
TRBJ1-5 | TRBV6-1 | - | - | TGTGCCAGCATTCACTCCACTAGTCAGCCCCAGCATTTT | CASIHSTSQPQHF